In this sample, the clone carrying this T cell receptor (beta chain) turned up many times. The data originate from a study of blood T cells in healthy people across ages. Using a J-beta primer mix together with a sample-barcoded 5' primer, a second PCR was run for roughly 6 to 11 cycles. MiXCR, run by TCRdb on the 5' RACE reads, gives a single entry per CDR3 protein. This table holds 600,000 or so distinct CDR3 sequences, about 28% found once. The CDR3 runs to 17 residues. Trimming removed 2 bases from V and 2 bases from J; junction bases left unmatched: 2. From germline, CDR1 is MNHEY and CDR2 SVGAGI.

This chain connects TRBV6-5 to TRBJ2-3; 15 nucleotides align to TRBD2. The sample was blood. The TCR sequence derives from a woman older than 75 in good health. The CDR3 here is CASSYGTSGGPTDTQYF. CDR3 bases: TGTGCCAGCAGTTACGGGACTAGCGGGGGGCCCACAGATACGCAGTATTTT.